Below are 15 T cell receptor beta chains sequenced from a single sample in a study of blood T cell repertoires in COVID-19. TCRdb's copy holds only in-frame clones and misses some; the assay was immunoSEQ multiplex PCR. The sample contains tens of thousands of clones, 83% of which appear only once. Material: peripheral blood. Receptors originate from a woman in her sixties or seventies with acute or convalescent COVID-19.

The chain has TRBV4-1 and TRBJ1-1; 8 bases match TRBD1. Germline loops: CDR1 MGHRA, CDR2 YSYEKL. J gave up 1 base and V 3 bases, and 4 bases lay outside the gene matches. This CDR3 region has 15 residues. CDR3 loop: CASSHHGTGNTEAFF. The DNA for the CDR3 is TGCGCCAGCAGCCACCACGGGACAGGGAACACTGAAGCTTTCTTT.

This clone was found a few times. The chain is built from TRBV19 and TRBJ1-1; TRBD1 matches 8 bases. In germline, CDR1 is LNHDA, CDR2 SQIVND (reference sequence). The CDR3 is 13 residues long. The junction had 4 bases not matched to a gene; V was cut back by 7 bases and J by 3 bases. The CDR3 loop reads CASTLTGDTEAFF. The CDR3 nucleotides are TGTGCCAGTACCCTGACAGGGGACACTGAAGCTTTCTTT.

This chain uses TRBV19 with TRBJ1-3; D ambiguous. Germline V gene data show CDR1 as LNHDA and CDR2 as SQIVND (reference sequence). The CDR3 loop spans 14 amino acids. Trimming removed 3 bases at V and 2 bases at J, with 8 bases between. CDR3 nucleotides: TGTGCCAGTAGTATTCGGGGTACTGGAAACACCATATATTTT. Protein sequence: CASSIRGTGNTIYF.

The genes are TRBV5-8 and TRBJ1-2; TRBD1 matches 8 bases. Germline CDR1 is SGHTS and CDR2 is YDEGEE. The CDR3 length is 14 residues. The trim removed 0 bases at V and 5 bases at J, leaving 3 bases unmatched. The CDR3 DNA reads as TGTGCCAGCAGCTTGGCAGGGGGCCCGTATGGCTACACCTTC. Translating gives CASSLAGGPYGYTF.

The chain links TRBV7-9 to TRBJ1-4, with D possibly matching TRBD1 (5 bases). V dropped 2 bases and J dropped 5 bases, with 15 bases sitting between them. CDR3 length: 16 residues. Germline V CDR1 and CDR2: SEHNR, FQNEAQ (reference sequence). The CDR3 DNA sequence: TGTGCCAGCAGCTTAATCTCAGCAGGGAGGAATGAAAAACTGTTTTTT. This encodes CASSLISAGRNEKLFF.

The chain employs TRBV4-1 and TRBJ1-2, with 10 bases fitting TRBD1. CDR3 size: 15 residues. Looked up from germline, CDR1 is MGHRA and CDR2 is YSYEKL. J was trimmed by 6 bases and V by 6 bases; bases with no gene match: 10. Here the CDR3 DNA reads TGCGCCAGCAGAACTAAGGGACAGGGGAGCGATGGCTACACCTTC. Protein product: CASRTKGQGSDGYTF.

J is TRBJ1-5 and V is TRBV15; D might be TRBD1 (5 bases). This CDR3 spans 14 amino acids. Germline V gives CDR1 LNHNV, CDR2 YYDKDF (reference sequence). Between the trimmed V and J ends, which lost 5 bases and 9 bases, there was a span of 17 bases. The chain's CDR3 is CATSPAAGQLPQHF. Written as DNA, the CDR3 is TGTGCCACCAGCCCGGCGGCGGGGCAGCTGCCCCAGCATTTT. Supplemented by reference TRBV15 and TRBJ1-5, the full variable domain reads DAMVIQNPRYQVTQFGKPVTLSCSQTLNHNVMYWYQQKSSQAPKLLFHYYDKDFNNEADTPDNFQSRRPNTSFCFLDIRSPGLGDTAMYLCATSPAAGQLPQHFGDGTRLSIL.

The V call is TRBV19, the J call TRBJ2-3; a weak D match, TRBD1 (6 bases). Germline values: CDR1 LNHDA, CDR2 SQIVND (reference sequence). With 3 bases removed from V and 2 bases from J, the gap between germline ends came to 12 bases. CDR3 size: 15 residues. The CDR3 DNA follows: TGTGCCAGTAGTATCGACAGGCTTACCACAGATACGCAGTATTTT. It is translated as CASSIDRLTTDTQYF.

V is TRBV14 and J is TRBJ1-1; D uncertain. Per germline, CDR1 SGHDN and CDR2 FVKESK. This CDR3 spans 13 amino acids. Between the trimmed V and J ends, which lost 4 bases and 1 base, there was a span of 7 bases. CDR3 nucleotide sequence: TGTGCCAGCAGCCGAGACCGGAACACTGAAGCTTTCTTT. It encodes CASSRDRNTEAFF.

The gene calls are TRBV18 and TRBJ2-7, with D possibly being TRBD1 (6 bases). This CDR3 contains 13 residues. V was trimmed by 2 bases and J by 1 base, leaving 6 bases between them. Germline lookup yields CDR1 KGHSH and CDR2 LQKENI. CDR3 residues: CASSPTGSYEQYF. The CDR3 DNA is TGTGCCAGCTCACCAACAGGGTCCTACGAGCAGTACTTC.

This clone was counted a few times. The chain's CDR3 is CASSTGIQGYTDTQYF. Written as DNA, the CDR3 is TGCGCCAGCAGCACGGGAATACAGGGGTACACAGATACGCAGTATTTT. The chain combines TRBV5-1 with TRBJ2-3; TRBD1 matches 7 bases. V gave up 4 bases and J gave up 2 bases; unmatched junction bases: 10. Per the germline V gene, CDR1 is SGHRS and CDR2 is YFSETQ. CDR3 size: 16 residues.

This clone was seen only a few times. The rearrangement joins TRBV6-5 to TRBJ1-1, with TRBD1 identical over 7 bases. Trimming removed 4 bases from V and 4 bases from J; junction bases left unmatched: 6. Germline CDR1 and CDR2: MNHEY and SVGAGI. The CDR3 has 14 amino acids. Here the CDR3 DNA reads TGTGCCAGCAGTTTAGACAGGGTCCCCACTGAAGCTTTCTTT. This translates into CASSLDRVPTEAFF.

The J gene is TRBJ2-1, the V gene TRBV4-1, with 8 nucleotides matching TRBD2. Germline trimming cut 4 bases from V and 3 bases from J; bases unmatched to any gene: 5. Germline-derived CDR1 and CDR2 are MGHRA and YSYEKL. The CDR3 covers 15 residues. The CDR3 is CASSLSGTHYNEQFF. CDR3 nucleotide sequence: TGCGCCAGCAGCCTTAGCGGGACCCACTACAATGAGCAGTTCTTC.

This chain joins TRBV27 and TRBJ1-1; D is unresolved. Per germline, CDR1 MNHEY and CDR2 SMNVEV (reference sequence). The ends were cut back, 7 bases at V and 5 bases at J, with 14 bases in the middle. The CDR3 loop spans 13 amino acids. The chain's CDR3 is CASKFREGTEAFF. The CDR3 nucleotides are TGTGCCAGCAAGTTCCGGGAGGGTACTGAAGCTTTCTTT.

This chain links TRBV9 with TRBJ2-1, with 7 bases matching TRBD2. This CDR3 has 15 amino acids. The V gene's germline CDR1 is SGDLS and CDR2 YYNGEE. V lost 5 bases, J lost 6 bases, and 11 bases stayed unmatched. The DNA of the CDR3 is TGTGCCAGCAGTGTTCTGGGGGGGGAACGCAATGAGCAGTTCTTC. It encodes CASSVLGGERNEQFF.